This passage covers 20 T cell receptor beta chains from one sample sequenced in a study of early T cells in non-severe SARS-CoV-2 infection. TCRdb independently ran MiXCR on the 5' RACE reads; one entry per CDR3 protein. The sample has around 99,000 distinct CDR3 sequences; 11% are singletons. The sample was whole blood. The receptors were sampled from an adult who was a healthcare worker with PCR-confirmed SARS-CoV-2 infection or an uninfected control (not recorded which).

This clonotype was seen ten or more times. The chain couples TRBV30 to TRBJ2-1; 7 nucleotides agree with TRBD1. Germline CDR1 reads GTSNPN; CDR2 reads SVGIG (reference sequence). The trim removed 4 bases at V and 9 bases at J, leaving 3 bases unmatched. The CDR3 contains 11 residues. CDR3 DNA: TGTGCCTGGATAAAGGGGGCTGAGCAGTTCTTC. Translation: CAWIKGAEQFF.

The chain uses TRBV9 and TRBJ2-5; D is undetermined. The CDR3 extends over 14 amino acids. The V end was cut by 0 bases, the J end by 4 bases, with 10 bases between. The V gene's germline CDR1 is SGDLS and CDR2 YYNGEE. The CDR3, as DNA: TGTGCCAGCAGCGTAGAGCCCCTAGGAGAGACCCAGTACTTC. Translation: CASSVEPLGETQYF.

This clonotype was picked up a small number of times. The rearrangement joins TRBV4-1 to TRBJ1-1; TRBD1 is a possible D gene (5 bases). Germline lookup yields CDR1 MGHRA and CDR2 YSYEKL. CDR3 length: 15 amino acids. V was clipped by 7 bases and J by 2 bases, with 17 bases between them. In DNA, the CDR3 is TGCGCCAGCACCACGGGGCTCGGGGTCAACACTGAAGCTTTCTTT. This sequence encodes CASTTGLGVNTEAFF.

This clonotype occurred a few times. This sequence joins TRBV7-2 and TRBJ2-1, with 7 positions matching TRBD2. Unmatched junction bases numbered 5, after V lost 8 bases and J lost 7 bases. The CDR3 spans 12 residues. CDR1 and CDR2 from the germline V gene are SGHTA and FQGNSA. The CDR3 nucleotides read TGTGCCAGCGGGGGGGATTGGAATGAGCAGTTCTTC. This sequence encodes CASGGDWNEQFF.

This clonotype was counted at least ten times. Here the CDR3 DNA reads TGCGCCAGCAGTCAATCGAGTCAGACTGAAGCTTTCTTT. Its protein is CASSQSSQTEAFF. The chain has TRBV23-1 and TRBJ1-1; D unclear. Being an ORF, TRBV23-1 has a function that is uncertain. CDR3 size: 13 residues. The germline V and J ends were trimmed by 0 bases and 5 bases, with 7 bases remaining between them.

This clonotype has at least ten counts. The chain is built from TRBV5-4 and TRBJ2-7; 7 bases fit TRBD2. CDR3 size: 13 residues. The germline gives CDR1 SGHNT, CDR2 YYREEE (reference sequence). The V and J ends lost 4 bases and 2 bases, in that order; junction bases with no gene match: 3. The CDR3 here is CASSERDAYEQYF. The CDR3 region has the DNA TGTGCCAGCAGCGAGCGGGACGCCTACGAGCAGTACTTC.

This clonotype was counted many times. The CDR3 reads CASSGGAGNTIYF. The CDR3 DNA sequence: TGTGCCAGCAGCGGCGGAGCTGGAAACACCATATATTTT. The rearrangement joins TRBV7-9 to TRBJ1-3; D is unclear. The CDR3 has 13 residues. The V gene's germline CDR1 is SEHNR and CDR2 FQNEAQ (reference sequence). V was pared by 5 bases and J by 2 bases, with 7 bases between.

This clonotype was seen ten or more times. The chain joins TRBV9 to TRBJ2-6; possible D gene TRBD2, 5 bases. This CDR3 is 16 amino acids long. From germline, CDR1 is SGDLS and CDR2 YYNGEE. The V end lost 1 base, the J end lost 1 base, and 9 bases lay between the germline ends. The CDR3 sequence: CASSVLEGSGANVLTF. In DNA form, the CDR3 reads TGTGCCAGCAGCGTATTAGAGGGATCTGGGGCCAACGTCCTGACTTTC.

This chain's CDR3 is CASRHEAQYEQYF. The CDR3 DNA reads TGCGCCAGCCGGCATGAGGCCCAGTACGAGCAGTACTTC. The rearrangement joins TRBV5-1 to TRBJ2-7; no definite D call. The V end was cut by 7 bases, the J end by 4 bases, with 15 bases between. This CDR3 has 13 amino acids. From germline, CDR1 is SGHRS and CDR2 YFSETQ.

The gene calls are TRBV2 and TRBJ1-5; D gene unclear. Trimming shortened V by 3 bases and J by 5 bases, and 8 bases separated the two germline ends. CDR3 length equals 13 residues. Germline CDR1 is SNHLY and CDR2 is FYNNEI. CDR3 sequence reads: CASSDGGYQPQHF. The CDR3 DNA reads TGTGCCAGCAGTGACGGTGGGTATCAGCCCCAGCATTTT.

This clonotype was recorded a few times. CDR3 protein: CASSKPSRSGRRYNEQFF. In DNA, the CDR3 is TGTGCCAGCAGCAAACCTTCTAGGAGCGGGAGAAGGTACAATGAGCAGTTCTTC. The chain links TRBV21-1 to TRBJ2-1; the table calls TRBD2, which could not be checked here. TRBV21-1 is a listed pseudogene. The length of the CDR3 is 18 residues.

The chain carries TRBV30 and TRBJ2-3; TRBD2 aligns across 9 bases. The CDR3 extends over 16 amino acids. CDR1 and CDR2 from the germline V gene are GTSNPN and SVGIG (reference sequence). The V and J ends lost 2 bases and 3 bases, in that order; junction bases with no gene match: 9. CDR3 nucleotides: TGTGCCTGGAGTTTTGCCACTAGCGGGTATACAGATACGCAGTATTTT. This gives the protein CAWSFATSGYTDTQYF.

This clonotype was seen ten or more times. The chain is built from TRBV20-1 and TRBJ1-1; 8 nucleotides line up with TRBD1. Germline CDR1 reads DFQATT; CDR2 reads SNEGSKA (reference sequence). Trimming at V came to 4 bases and at J to 5 bases, leaving 12 bases not matched to a gene. This CDR3 is built from 15 residues. This chain's CDR3 is CSATGGAAAGTEAFF. The CDR3 region has the DNA TGCAGTGCTACAGGGGGCGCCGCGGCGGGAACTGAAGCTTTCTTT.

The sample holds a few counts of this clonotype. V usage is TRBV28 and J usage is TRBJ1-6, with D tentatively TRBD1 (5 bases). CDR1 and CDR2 (germline): MDHEN, SYDVKM. CDR3 length: 15 amino acids. Trimming took 7 bases from V and 6 from J, leaving 16 bases between them. CDR3 nucleotide sequence: TGTGCCAGCACCCTAGGGGCAAGGGTTAATTCACCCCTCCACTTT. Encoded protein: CASTLGARVNSPLHF.

The V call is TRBV12-3 or TRBV12-4, the J call TRBJ2-1, with unresolved D. There are 11 residues in the CDR3. V lost 5 bases and J 8 bases, leaving 7 bases between the germline ends. The CDR3: CASSGMDEQFF. CDR3 nucleotides: TGTGCCAGCAGTGGGATGGATGAGCAGTTCTTC.

This chain links TRBV7-7 with TRBJ2-2; D remains unclear. Per germline, CDR1 SSHAT and CDR2 FNYEAQ (reference sequence). With 5 bases removed from V and 8 bases from J, the gap between germline ends came to 12 bases. This CDR3 has 13 amino acids. CDR3 bases: TGTGCCAGCAGCCAAACCCGTAATGGGGAGCTGTTTTTT. Amino acid sequence: CASSQTRNGELFF.

In this sample, this clonotype turned up a few times. The chain recombines TRBV5-1 with TRBJ2-7; maybe TRBD1 (6 bases). V gave up 3 bases and J gave up 6 bases, with 10 bases separating them. Germline V gives CDR1 SGHRS, CDR2 YFSETQ. The CDR3 has 12 amino acids. DNA of the CDR3: TGCGCCAGCAGCTACACAGGGCGCGAGCAGTACTTC. It specifies CASSYTGREQYF.

There are many counts of this clonotype. The chain is built from TRBV2 and TRBJ2-3; possibly TRBD2 for D (6 bases). CDR1 and CDR2 from the germline V gene are SNHLY and FYNNEI. The CDR3 has 15 amino acids. V lost 4 bases, J lost 2 bases, and 13 bases lay in between. The CDR3 nucleotides are TGTGCCAGCAGTGCCCCGGGAGACAACACAGATACGCAGTATTTT. Protein sequence: CASSAPGDNTDTQYF.

This clonotype was counted many times. The J gene is TRBJ1-4, the V gene TRBV9; TRBD1 might be the D (5 bases). The V and J ends lost 4 bases and 10 bases respectively, with 14 bases between them. The germline V gene has CDR1 SGDLS and CDR2 YYNGEE. The CDR3 runs 13 residues. As DNA, the CDR3 is TGTGCCAGCAGCAAGGAGGGGATAGGAAAACTGTTTTTT. As protein: CASSKEGIGKLFF.

At least ten counts were recorded for this clonotype. J is TRBJ2-3 and V is TRBV12-3 or TRBV12-4, with D uncertain. V shed 8 bases and J shed 0 bases, with 9 bases lying between them. This CDR3 contains 13 residues. The DNA of the CDR3 is TGTGCCAGCTCCCGCCTTAGCACAGATACGCAGTATTTT. Amino acids: CASSRLSTDTQYF.